This T cell receptor (beta chain) comes out of a study of T cell repertoires in cytomegalovirus infection. Study at large: The authors used CMV epitopes that were HLA-C-restricted (recently identified) and HLA-B-restricted (well studied). The public TCR beta signatures pointed to both CMV infection and matching HLA type.

This clonotype was counted only a few times. No antigen is known for it. J gave up 2 bases and V 4 bases, and 5 bases lay outside the gene matches. Germline assignment: CDR1 SGHTA and CDR2 FQGNSA. CDR3 size: 14 residues. TCRdb passed the reads through MiXCR, listing each CDR3 protein once. The sample has about 700,000 distinct CDR3 sequences; around 31% are singletons. The sample consisted of cultured PBMCs, taken from culture after CMV antigen stimulation. This chain connects TRBV7-2 to TRBJ2-7; 7 bases fit TRBD2. The source of this sequence is a human donor in good health (CMV status not recorded). Some clones in this sample may be carry-over from other donors' samples. The CDR3 DNA reads as TGTGCCAGCAGCTCCGGGACTACGGCCTACGAGCAGTACTTC. As protein: CASSSGTTAYEQYF.